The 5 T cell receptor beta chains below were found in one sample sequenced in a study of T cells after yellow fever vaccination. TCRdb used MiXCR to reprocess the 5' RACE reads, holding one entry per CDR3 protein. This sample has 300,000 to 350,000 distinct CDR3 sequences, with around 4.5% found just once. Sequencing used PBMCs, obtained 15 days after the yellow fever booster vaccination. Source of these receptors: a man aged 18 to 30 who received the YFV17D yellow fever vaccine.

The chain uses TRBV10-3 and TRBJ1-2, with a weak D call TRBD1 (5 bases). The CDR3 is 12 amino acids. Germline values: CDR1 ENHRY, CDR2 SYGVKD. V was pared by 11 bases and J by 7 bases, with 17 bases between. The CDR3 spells CALHEPGAGYTF. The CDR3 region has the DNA TGTGCCCTCCACGAGCCTGGGGCTGGCTACACCTTC.

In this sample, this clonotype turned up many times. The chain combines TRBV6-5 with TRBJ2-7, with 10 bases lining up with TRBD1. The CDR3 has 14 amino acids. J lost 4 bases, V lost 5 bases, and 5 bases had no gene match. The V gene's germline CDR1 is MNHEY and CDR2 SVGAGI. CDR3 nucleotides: TGTGCCAGCAGTGCCGGGACAGGGGTATACGAGCAGTACTTC. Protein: CASSAGTGVYEQYF.

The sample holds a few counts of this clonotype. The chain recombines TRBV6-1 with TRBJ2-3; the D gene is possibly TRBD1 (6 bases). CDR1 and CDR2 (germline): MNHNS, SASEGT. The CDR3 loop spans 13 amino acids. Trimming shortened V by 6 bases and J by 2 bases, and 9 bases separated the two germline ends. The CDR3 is CASRGALTDTQYF. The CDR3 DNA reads TGTGCCAGCAGGGGGGCCCTCACAGATACGCAGTATTTT.

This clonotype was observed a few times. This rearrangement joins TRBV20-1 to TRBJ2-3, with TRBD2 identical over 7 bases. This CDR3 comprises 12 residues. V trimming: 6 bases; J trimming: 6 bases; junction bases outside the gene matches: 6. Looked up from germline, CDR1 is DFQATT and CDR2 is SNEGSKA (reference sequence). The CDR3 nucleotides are TGCAGTGCGGGGGGAGGGGCGGATACGCAGTATTTT. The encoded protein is CSAGGGADTQYF.

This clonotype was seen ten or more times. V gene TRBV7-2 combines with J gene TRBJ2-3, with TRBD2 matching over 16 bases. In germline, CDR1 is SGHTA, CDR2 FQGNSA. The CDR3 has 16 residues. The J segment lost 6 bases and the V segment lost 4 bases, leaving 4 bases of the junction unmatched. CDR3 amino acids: CASSSGLAGGPDTQYF. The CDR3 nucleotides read TGTGCCAGCAGCTCGGGACTAGCGGGGGGGCCCGATACGCAGTATTTT.